Shown below are 16 T cell receptor beta chains from a single sample sequenced in a study of CXCR3-negative and CXCR3-positive naive CD8 T cells. Whole-study results and caveats: TRB CDR3s were more hydrophobic in CXCR3-positive than in CXCR3-negative naive cells.

Through 5' RACE with UMI labels, the TRB cDNA libraries were prepared. One entry per CDR3 protein, without DNA, is what TCRdb gives after re-calling the 5' RACE reads. The sample has around 50,000 distinct CDR3 sequences. These TCRs' antigens remain unknown. The material sequenced was naive CXCR3+ CD8+ T cells from blood. This sample's subset: CD45RO-CCR7+CD27+CD95- naive CD8+ T cells expressing CXCR3 (TNR3+). The receptor source for this set is a human donor in good health. Some clones in this sample may be carry-over from other donors' samples.

V gene TRBV20-1 combines with J gene TRBJ2-5; absent DNA, TCRdb's TRBD2 call cannot be checked. CDR1 and CDR2 (germline): DFQATT, SNEGSKA (reference sequence). The CDR3 runs 16 residues. The CDR3 is CSAKTHSGSPRETQYF.

The chain carries TRBV2 and TRBJ2-7; TCRdb's D call, TRBD2, is unchecked because there is no DNA. The length of the CDR3 is 15 residues. The V gene's germline CDR1 is SNHLY and CDR2 FYNNEI. CDR3 loop: CATQSGSASSYEQYF.

This chain uses TRBV10-3 with TRBJ1-2. This CDR3 is 13 amino acids long. Germline V gene sequence: CDR1 ENHRY, CDR2 SYGVKD. The CDR3 loop is CAISERIEYGYTF.

The V call is TRBV7-2, the J call TRBJ1-1. The germline V gene encodes CDR1 SGHTA and CDR2 FQGNSA. The CDR3 runs 15 residues. CDR3 sequence reads: CASSLDLRLNTEAFF.

V usage is TRBV4-3 and J usage is TRBJ1-5; TCRdb designates TRBD1, a call that cannot be tested without DNA. The CDR3 spans 18 residues. CDR1 is LGHNA and CDR2 is YSLEER in the germline V gene. CDR3 sequence: CASSQDSLTGGGNQPQHF.

The CDR3: CSVAGESGELFF. The rearrangement uses TRBV29-1 and TRBJ2-2. This CDR3 region has 12 residues. Germline V lookup: CDR1 SQVTM, CDR2 ANQGSEA.

The chain is built from TRBV14 and TRBJ2-7; the D call of TRBD1 rests on TCRdb alone, since no DNA is present to check it. Germline CDR1 and CDR2: SGHDN and FVKESK. The CDR3 sequence is 14 residues long. The CDR3 loop reads CASSQGWGPYEQYF.

V and J are TRBV10-3 and TRBJ2-2; TCRdb gives TRBD2 as the D gene, but with no DNA this cannot be confirmed. The CDR3 spans 16 residues. In germline, CDR1 is ENHRY, CDR2 SYGVKD. CDR3: CAITPLGLGAGGELFF.

V is TRBV27 and J is TRBJ1-1. This CDR3 region has 11 residues. From germline, CDR1 is MNHEY and CDR2 SMNVEV (reference sequence). The CDR3 spells CASRGWTEAFF.

The gene calls are TRBV24-1 and TRBJ2-1. The CDR3 is made up of 14 amino acids. Germline CDR1 reads KGHDR; CDR2 reads SFDVKD. CDR3 sequence: CATSDLTWKNEQFF.

This sequence joins TRBV7-3 and TRBJ2-1; the TCRdb call, TRBD1, lacks DNA for checking. CDR3 length: 18 amino acids. Germline V gene sequence: CDR1 SGHTA, CDR2 FQGTGA. The CDR3 spells CASSLIGPPGQGGGEQFF.

The J gene is TRBJ2-7, the V gene TRBV6-2 or TRBV6-3. Germline V gene lookup returns CDR1 MNHEY and CDR2 SVGEGT. The CDR3 has 12 residues. The CDR3 is CASSFPLYEQYF.

Here the CDR3 reads CASSPAVPINEQYF. V usage is TRBV7-9 and J usage is TRBJ2-7; TCRdb's D call, TRBD1, is unchecked because there is no DNA. This CDR3 contains 14 residues. Germline CDR1 reads SEHNR; CDR2 reads FQNEAQ (reference sequence).

The chain recombines TRBV14 with TRBJ2-3; TCRdb returns TRBD2, unconfirmable since there is no DNA. Germline CDR1 SGHDN, CDR2 FVKESK. The CDR3 contains 15 residues. CDR3 sequence reads: CASSRLAGTWDTQYF.

This sequence joins TRBV4-3 and TRBJ2-2. There are 16 residues in the CDR3. Looked up from germline, CDR1 is LGHNA and CDR2 is YSLEER. The CDR3 sequence: CASSQAVFGNTGELFF.

The V call is TRBV9, the J call TRBJ2-7; the TRBD1 assignment by TCRdb is unverifiable without DNA. This CDR3 comprises 14 residues. Germline values: CDR1 SGDLS, CDR2 YYNGEE. The chain's CDR3 is CASSDSGEDYEQYF.